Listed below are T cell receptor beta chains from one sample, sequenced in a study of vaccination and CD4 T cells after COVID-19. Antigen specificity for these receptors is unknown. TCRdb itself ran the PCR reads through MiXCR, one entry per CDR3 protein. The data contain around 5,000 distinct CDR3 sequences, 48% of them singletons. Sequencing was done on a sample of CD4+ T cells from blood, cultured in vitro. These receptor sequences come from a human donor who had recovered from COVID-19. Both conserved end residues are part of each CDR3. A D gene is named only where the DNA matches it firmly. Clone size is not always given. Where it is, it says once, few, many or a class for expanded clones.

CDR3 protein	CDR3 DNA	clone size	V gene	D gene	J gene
CASSEQAGAYEQYF	TGTGCCAGTAGTGAGCAAGCTGGGGCCTACGAGCAGTACTTC	once	TRBV19	.	TRBJ2-7
CASRSGQFWQPQHF	TGTGCCAGCAGGTCGGGACAGTTCTGGCAGCCCCAGCATTTT	.	TRBV2	TRBD1	TRBJ1-5
CASSVTSGAGIDVLTF	TGTGCCAGCAGCGTTACTAGCGGAGCGGGCATCGACGTCCTGACTTTC	.	TRBV5-4	TRBD2	TRBJ2-6
CASSQDYSLSNQPQHF	TGCGCCAGCAGCCAAGATTATTCCCTTAGCAATCAGCCCCAGCATTTT	few	TRBV4-1	.	TRBJ1-5
CASKGGPGDASQYF	TGTGCCAGCAAAGGGGGACCGGGGGATGCGTCCCAGTACTTC	.	TRBV2	.	TRBJ2-5
CASSPNSGRGSYRFF	TGTGCCAGCAGCCCTAATAGCGGGAGGGGGTCGTATCGGTTCTTC	.	TRBV7-3	TRBD2	TRBJ2-1
CASNLDTNTDTQYF	TGTGCCAGCAACCTGGACACCAACACAGATACGCAGTATTTT	.	TRBV11-2	.	TRBJ2-3
CASSSQGRFHSYNSPLHF	TGTGCCAGCAGCTCACAGGGAAGGTTCCACTCCTATAATTCACCCCTCCACTTT	once	TRBV7-2	.	TRBJ1-6
CASSGNRDIQETQYF	TGTGCCAGCAGCGGGAACCGGGACATACAAGAGACCCAGTACTTC	.	TRBV9	.	TRBJ2-5
CASRPPAGINSPLHF	TGTGCCAGCAGGCCCCCGGCAGGGATAAATTCACCCCTCCACTTT	.	TRBV12-3/TRBV12-4	.	TRBJ1-6
CASSLDSTEAFF	TGTGCCAGCAGCTTAGATTCCACTGAAGCTTTCTTT	few	TRBV7-9	.	TRBJ1-1
CASSLSLAETQYF	TGTGCCAGCAGTTTATCCCTAGCGGAGACCCAGTACTTC	few	TRBV27	.	TRBJ2-5
CASSQPREADTQYF	TGCGCCAGCAGCCAACCCAGGGAAGCAGATACGCAGTATTTT	.	TRBV5-1	.	TRBJ2-3